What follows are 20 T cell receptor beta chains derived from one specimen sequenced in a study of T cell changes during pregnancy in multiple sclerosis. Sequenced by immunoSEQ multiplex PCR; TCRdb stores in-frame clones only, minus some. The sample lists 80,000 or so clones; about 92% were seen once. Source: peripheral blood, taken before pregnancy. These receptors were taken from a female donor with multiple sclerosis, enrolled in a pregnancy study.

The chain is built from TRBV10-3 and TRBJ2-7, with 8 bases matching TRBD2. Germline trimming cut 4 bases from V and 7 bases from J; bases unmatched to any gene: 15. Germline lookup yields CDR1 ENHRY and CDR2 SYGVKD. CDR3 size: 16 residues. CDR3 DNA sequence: TGTGCCATCAGTGTAACAATCGAAGCGGGAGCCGGGGAGCAGTACTTC. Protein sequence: CAISVTIEAGAGEQYF.

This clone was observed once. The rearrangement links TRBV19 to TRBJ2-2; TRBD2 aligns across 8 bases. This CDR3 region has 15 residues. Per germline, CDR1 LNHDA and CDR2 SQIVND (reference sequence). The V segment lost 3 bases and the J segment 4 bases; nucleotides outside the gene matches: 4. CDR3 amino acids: CASSIAGGTTGELFF. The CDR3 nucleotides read TGTGCCAGTAGTATCGCGGGAGGCACCACCGGGGAGCTGTTTTTT.

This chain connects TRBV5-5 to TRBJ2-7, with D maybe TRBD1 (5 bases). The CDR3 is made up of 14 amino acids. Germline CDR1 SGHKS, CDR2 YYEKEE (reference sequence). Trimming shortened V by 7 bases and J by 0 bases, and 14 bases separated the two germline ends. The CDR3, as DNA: TGTGCCAGCCTGGAGCAGGGAAGCTCCTACGAGCAGTACTTC. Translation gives CASLEQGSSYEQYF.

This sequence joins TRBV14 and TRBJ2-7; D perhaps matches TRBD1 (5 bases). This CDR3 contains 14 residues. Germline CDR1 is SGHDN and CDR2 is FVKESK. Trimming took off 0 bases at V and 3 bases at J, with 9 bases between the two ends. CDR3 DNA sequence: TGTGCCAGCAGCCAAGAGGCAGGGCACTACGAGCAGTACTTC. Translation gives CASSQEAGHYEQYF.

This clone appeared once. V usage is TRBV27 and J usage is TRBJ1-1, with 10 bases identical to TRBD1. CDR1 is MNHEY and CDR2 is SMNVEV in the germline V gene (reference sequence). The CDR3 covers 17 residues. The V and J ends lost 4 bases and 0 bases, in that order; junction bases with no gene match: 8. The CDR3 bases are TGTGCCAGCAGTTCCCTCGGACAGGGGGGGATGAACACTGAAGCTTTCTTT. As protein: CASSSLGQGGMNTEAFF.

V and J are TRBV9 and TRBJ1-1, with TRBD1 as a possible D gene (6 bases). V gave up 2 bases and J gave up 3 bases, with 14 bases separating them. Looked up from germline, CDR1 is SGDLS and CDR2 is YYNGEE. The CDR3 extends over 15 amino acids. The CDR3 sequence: CASSVEGQWDTEAFF. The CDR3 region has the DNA TGTGCCAGCAGCGTTGAAGGACAGTGGGACACTGAAGCTTTCTTT.

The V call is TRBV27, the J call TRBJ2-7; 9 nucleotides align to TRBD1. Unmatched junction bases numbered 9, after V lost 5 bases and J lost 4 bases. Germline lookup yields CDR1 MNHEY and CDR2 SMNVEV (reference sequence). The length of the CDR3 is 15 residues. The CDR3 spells CASSPRDRAQYEQYF. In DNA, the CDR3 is TGTGCCAGCAGTCCCCGGGACAGGGCTCAATACGAGCAGTACTTC.

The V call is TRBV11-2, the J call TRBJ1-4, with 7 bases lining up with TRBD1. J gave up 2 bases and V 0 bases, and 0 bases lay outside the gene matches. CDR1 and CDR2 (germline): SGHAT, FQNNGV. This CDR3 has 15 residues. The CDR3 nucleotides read TGTGCCAGCAGCTTAGACAGGGGGACTAATGAAAAACTGTTTTTT. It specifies CASSLDRGTNEKLFF.

CDR3 nucleotide sequence: TGCGCCAGCAGCCCCACGGCGCCCGGACAACGAGACACTGAAGCTTTCTTT. It encodes CASSPTAPGQRDTEAFF. The chain is built from TRBV4-1 and TRBJ1-1; tentative D call: TRBD1 (5 bases). There are 17 residues in the CDR3. Germline loops: CDR1 MGHRA, CDR2 YSYEKL. V was pared by 4 bases and J by 3 bases, with 21 bases between.

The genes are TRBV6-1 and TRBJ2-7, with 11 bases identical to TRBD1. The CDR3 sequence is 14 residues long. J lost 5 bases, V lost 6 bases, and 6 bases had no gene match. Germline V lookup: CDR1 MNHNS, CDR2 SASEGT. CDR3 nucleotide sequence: TGTGCCAGCAGAAAGAGGACAGGGGGCGACGAGCAGTACTTC. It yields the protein CASRKRTGGDEQYF.

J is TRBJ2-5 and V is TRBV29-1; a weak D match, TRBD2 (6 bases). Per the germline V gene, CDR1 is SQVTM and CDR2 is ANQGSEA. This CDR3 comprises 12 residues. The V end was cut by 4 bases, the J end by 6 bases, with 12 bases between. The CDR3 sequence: CSVGTTLKTQYF. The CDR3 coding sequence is TGCAGCGTTGGGACTACGTTGAAGACCCAGTACTTC.

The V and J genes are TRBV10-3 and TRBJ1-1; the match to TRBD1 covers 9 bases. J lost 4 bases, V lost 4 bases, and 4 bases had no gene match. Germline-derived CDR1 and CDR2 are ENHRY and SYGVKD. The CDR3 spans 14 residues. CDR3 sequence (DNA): TGTGCCATCAGTGTCGGGACAGGGCCCACTGAAGCTTTCTTT. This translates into CAISVGTGPTEAFF.

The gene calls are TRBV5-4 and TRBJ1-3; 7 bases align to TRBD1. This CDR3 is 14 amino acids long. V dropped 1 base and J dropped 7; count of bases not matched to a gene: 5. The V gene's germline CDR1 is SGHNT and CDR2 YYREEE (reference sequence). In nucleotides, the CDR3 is TGTGCCAGCAGCTTGAGTACAGGGGCCAACACCATATATTTT. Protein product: CASSLSTGANTIYF.

The CDR3 loop reads CASSPSGAYQETQYF. The CDR3 DNA sequence: TGTGCCAGCAGTCCCAGCGGAGCCTACCAAGAGACCCAGTACTTC. This chain links TRBV7-2 with TRBJ2-5; a possible D gene is TRBD2 (5 bases). There are 15 residues in the CDR3. Deletions cut 6 bases from V and 0 bases from J, with 14 bases between. The germline V gene encodes CDR1 SGHTA and CDR2 FQGNSA. Full variable domain (rest looked up from reference TRBV7-2 and TRBJ2-5): GAGVSQSPSNKVTEKGKDVELRCDPISGHTALYWYRQSLGQGLEFLIYFQGNSAPDKSGLPSDRFSAERTGGSVSTLTIQRTQQEDSAVYLCASSPSGAYQETQYFGPGTRLLVL.

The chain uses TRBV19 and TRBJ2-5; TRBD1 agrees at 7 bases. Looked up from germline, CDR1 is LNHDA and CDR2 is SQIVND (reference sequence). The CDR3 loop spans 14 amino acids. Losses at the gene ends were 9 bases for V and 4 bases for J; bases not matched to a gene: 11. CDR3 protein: CASRNWDRGETQYF. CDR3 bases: TGTGCCAGCCGAAATTGGGACAGAGGAGAGACCCAGTACTTC.

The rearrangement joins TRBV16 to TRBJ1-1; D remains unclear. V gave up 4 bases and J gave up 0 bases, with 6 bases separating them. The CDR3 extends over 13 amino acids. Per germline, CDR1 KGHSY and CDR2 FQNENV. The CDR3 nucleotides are TGTGCCAGCAGCCGCCAGTTGAACACTGAAGCTTTCTTT. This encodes CASSRQLNTEAFF.

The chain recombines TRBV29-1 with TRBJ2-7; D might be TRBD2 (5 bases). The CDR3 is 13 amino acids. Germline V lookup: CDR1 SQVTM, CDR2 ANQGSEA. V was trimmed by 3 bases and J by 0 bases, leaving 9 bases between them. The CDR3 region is CSVEVGSSYEQYF. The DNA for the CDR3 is TGCAGCGTTGAGGTAGGGAGCTCCTACGAGCAGTACTTC.

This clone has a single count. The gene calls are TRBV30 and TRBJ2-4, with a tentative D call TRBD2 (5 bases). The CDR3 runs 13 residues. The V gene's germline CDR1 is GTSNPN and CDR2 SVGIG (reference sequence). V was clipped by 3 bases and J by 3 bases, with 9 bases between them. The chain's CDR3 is CAWRPRDKNIQYF. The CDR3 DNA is TGTGCCTGGAGGCCCCGGGACAAAAACATTCAGTACTTC.

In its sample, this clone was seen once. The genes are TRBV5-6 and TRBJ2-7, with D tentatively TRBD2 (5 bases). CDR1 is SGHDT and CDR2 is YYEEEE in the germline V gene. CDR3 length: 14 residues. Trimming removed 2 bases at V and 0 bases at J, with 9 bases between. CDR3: CASSFRGSSYEQYF. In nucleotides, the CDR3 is TGTGCCAGCAGCTTCCGGGGTTCCTCCTACGAGCAGTACTTC.

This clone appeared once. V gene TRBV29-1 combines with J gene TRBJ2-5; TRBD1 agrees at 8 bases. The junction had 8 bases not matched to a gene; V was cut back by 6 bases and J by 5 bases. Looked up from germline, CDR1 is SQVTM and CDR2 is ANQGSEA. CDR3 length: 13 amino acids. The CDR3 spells CSVQTNRGETQYF. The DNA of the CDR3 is TGCAGCGTCCAGACGAACAGGGGGGAGACCCAGTACTTC.